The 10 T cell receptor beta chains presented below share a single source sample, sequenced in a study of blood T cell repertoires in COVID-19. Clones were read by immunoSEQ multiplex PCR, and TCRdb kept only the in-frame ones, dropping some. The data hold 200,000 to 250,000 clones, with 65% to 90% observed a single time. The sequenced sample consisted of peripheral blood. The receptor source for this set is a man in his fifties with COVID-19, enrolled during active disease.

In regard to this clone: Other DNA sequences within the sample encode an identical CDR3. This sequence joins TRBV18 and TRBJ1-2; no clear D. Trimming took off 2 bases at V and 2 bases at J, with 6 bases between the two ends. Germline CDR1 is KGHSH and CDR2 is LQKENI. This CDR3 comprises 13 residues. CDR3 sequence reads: CASSPGLNYGYTF. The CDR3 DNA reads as TGTGCCAGCTCACCAGGACTCAACTATGGCTACACCTTC.

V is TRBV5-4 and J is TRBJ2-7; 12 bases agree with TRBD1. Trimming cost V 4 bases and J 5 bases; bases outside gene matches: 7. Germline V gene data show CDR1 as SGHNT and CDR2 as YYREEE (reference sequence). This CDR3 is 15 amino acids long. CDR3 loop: CASSHGTGGVNEQYF. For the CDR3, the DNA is TGTGCCAGCAGCCATGGGACAGGGGGCGTGAACGAGCAGTACTTC.

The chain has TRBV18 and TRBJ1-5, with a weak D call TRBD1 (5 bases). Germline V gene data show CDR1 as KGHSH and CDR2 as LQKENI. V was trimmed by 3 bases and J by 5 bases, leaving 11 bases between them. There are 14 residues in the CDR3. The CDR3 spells CASSPGTGDQPQHF. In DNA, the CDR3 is TGTGCCAGCTCACCTGGGACGGGGGATCAGCCCCAGCATTTT.

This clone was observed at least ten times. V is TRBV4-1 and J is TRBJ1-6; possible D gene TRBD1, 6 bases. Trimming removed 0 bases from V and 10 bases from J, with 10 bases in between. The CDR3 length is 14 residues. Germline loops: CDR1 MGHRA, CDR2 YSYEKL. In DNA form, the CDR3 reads TGCGCCAGCAGCCAAGACAGGGGATCGTCACCCCTCCACTTT. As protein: CASSQDRGSSPLHF.

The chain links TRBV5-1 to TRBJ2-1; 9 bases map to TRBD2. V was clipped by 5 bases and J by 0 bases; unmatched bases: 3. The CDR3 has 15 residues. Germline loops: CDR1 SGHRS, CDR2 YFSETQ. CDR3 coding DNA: TGCGCCAGCAGTCAGCGGGGGGACTCCTACAATGAGCAGTTCTTC. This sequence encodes CASSQRGDSYNEQFF.

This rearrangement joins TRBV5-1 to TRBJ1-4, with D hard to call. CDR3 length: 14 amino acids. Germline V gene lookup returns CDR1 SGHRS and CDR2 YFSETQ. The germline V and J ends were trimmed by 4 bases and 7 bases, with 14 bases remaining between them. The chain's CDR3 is CASSLTRAGEKLFF. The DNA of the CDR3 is TGCGCCAGCAGCCTCACGAGGGCAGGTGAAAAACTGTTTTTT.

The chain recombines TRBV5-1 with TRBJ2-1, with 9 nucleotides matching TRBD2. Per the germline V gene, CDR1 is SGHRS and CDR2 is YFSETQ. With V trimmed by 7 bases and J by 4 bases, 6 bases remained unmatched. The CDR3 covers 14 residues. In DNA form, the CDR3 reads TGCGCCAGCGCGACTAGCGGATCATACAATGAGCAGTTCTTC. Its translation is CASATSGSYNEQFF. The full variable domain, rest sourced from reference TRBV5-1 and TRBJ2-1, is KAGVTQTPRYLIKTRGQQVTLSCSPISGHRSVSWYQQTPGQGLQFLFEYFSETQRNKGNFPGRFSGRQFSNSRSEMNVSTLELGDSALYLCASATSGSYNEQFFGPGTRLTVL.

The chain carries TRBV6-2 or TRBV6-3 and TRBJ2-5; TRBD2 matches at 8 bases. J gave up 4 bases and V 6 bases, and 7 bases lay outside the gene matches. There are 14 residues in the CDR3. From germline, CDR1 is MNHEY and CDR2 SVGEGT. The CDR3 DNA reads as TGTGCCAGCAGCTCGGCGGGGGGTATAGAGACCCAGTACTTC. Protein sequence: CASSSAGGIETQYF.

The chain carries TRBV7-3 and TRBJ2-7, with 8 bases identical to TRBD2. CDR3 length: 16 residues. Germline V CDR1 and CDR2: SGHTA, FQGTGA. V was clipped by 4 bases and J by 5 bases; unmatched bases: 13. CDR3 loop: CASSSGGLGKEHEQYF. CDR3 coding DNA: TGTGCCAGCAGCTCGGGGGGACTAGGGAAGGAACACGAGCAGTACTTC.

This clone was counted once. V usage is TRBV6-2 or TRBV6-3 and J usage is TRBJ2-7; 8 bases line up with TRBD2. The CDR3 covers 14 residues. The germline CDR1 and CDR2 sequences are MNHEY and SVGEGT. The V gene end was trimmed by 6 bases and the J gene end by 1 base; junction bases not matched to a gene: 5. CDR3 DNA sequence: TGTGCCAGCAGCCGCGGGGGGACATCCTACGAGCAGTACTTC. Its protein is CASSRGGTSYEQYF.